This T cell receptor (beta chain) was identified in a study of T cells in Graves' hyperthyroidism and ophthalmopathy. The overall study: Initial diagnosis, before any treatment, was when peripheral blood was collected.

An absence of ophthalmopathy progression within 18 months meant stable Graves' hyperthyroidism. Per the germline V gene, CDR1 is MNHEY and CDR2 is SMNVEV (reference sequence). The CDR3 has 14 residues. Regarding the study as a whole: Also found in blood were most expanded thyroid clonotypes above 0.001. Ophthalmopathy got predicted by the model a median around 6.8 months before its onset.

Only a few counts were recorded for this clonotype. Its cognate antigen is unknown. With a much larger clone just one base away, this may be a read error. Regions amplified from RNA transcripts were the TCR beta CDR3 regions. An initial round of RT-PCR targeting the TCR CDR3 relied on the HTBI primer set. TCRdb ran MiXCR on the multiplex PCR reads and lists one entry per CDR3 protein. The table records approximately 200,000 distinct CDR3 sequences, around 19% of them present only once. The chain is built from TRBV27 and TRBJ1-2; weak D call: TRBD1 (6 bases). This receptor was identified in a man aged 40-49 years with Graves' hyperthyroidism. The material sequenced was blood. CDR3 loop: CASSLSQGNCGYTF. CDR3 DNA sequence: TGTGCCAGCAGTTTATCACAGGGAAACTGTGGCTACACCTTC.